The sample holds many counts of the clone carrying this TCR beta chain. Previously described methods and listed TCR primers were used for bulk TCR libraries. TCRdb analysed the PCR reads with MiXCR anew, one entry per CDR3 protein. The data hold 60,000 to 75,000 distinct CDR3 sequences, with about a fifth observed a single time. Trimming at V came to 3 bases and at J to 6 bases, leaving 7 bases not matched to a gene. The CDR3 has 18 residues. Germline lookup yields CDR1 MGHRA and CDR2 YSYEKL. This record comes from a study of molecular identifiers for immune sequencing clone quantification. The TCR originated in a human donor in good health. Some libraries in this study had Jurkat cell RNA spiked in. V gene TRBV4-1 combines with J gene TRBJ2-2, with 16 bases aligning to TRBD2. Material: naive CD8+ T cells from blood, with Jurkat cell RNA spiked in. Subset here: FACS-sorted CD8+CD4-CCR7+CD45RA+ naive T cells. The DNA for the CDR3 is TGCGCCAGCAGCCAGGGACTAGCGGGAGGGCCGTCTCCCGGGGAGCTGTTTTTT. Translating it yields CASSQGLAGGPSPGELFF.